This T cell receptor beta chain was recorded in a study of T cells in Graves' hyperthyroidism and ophthalmopathy. Study observations and caveats: Ophthalmopathy stood apart from stable hyperthyroidism in a 13 V-J model. Most expanded thyroid clonotypes above 0.001 also appeared in blood.

CDR1 GTSNPN and CDR2 SVGIG come from the germline V gene (reference sequence). V was shortened by 0 bases and J by 7 bases, with 10 bases between the two germline ends. CDR3 length equals 13 residues. Fresh peripheral blood, 9.5 to 10 ml of it, supplied the PBMCs. RNA transcripts gave rise to amplified TCR beta CDR3 regions. The TCR CDR3 first-round RT-PCR relied on the HTBI primer set. TCRdb re-called the multiplex PCR reads through MiXCR, storing one row per CDR3 protein. This table holds hundreds of thousands of distinct CDR3 sequences, about a sixth found once. There are many counts of this clonotype. Its matching antigen is unknown.

This TCR was recovered from a young woman with Graves' hyperthyroidism. The specimen was blood. V and J are TRBV30 and TRBJ2-1; tentative D call: TRBD2 (5 bases). CDR3 residues: CAWSVWTGNEQFF. CDR3 in DNA: TGTGCCTGGAGTGTATGGACTGGTAATGAGCAGTTCTTC.